Below, 19 T cell receptor beta chains from the same sample are listed, as sequenced in a study of blood T cell repertoires in COVID-19. Here immunoSEQ multiplex PCR was the method, and the copy in TCRdb shows in-frame clones only, minus some. The sample has over 150,000 clones; less than 95% are singletons. Source material: peripheral blood. The receptors come from a man in his forties or fifties with acute or convalescent COVID-19.

The chain uses TRBV10-3 and TRBJ1-2; TRBD1 is a possible D gene (6 bases). Looked up from germline, CDR1 is ENHRY and CDR2 is SYGVKD. The V end lost 3 bases, the J end lost 2 bases, and 19 bases lay between the germline ends. This CDR3 region has 17 residues. This CDR3 is CAISDRLRQGYNYGYTF. The DNA for the CDR3 is TGTGCCATCAGTGACCGTCTGAGGCAGGGGTACAACTATGGCTACACCTTC.

This chain links TRBV5-6 with TRBJ1-4; D might be TRBD1 (5 bases). Germline V gives CDR1 SGHDT, CDR2 YYEEEE. This CDR3 comprises 16 residues. The V and J ends lost 1 base and 0 bases respectively, with 10 bases between them. The CDR3 bases are TGTGCCAGCAGCTTGAGGGGTATTGCAACTAATGAAAAACTGTTTTTT. This codes for CASSLRGIATNEKLFF.

The chain combines TRBV2 with TRBJ2-5; 8 bases match TRBD2. CDR1 and CDR2 from the germline V gene are SNHLY and FYNNEI. V shed 0 bases and J 2 bases; nucleotides not matched to a gene: 2. The CDR3 is made up of 15 amino acids. CDR3 loop: CASSEAGLGQETQYF. The CDR3 DNA reads as TGTGCCAGCAGTGAAGCGGGACTAGGGCAAGAGACCCAGTACTTC.

The chain is built from TRBV3-1 (or the pseudogene TRBV3-2) and TRBJ1-1; D gene unclear. The CDR3 has 11 amino acids. The V and J ends lost 1 base and 11 bases respectively, with 8 bases between them. Germline V gives CDR1 LGHDT, CDR2 YNNKEL (reference sequence). The CDR3 coding sequence is TGTGCCAGCAGCCAAGCCTGGGCGGCTTTCTTT. Its protein is CASSQAWAAFF.

This clone was detected only once. The J gene is TRBJ2-1, the V gene TRBV7-3; D unresolved. The CDR3 extends over 13 amino acids. Trimming shortened V by 5 bases and J by 8 bases, and 13 bases separated the two germline ends. Germline CDR1 and CDR2: SGHTA and FQGTGA. The CDR3 DNA reads as TGTGCCAGCAGCCCCCCGGGTGGCGATGAGCAGTTCTTC. This gives the protein CASSPPGGDEQFF.

The rearrangement uses TRBV29-1 and TRBJ2-5, with 9 nucleotides matching TRBD1. Germline V gene sequence: CDR1 SQVTM, CDR2 ANQGSEA. V lost 5 bases to trimming and J lost 3 bases; unmatched junction nucleotides: 4. There are 13 residues in the CDR3. CDR3 DNA sequence: TGCAGCGTTCGATGGACAGGGGAAGAGACCCAGTACTTC. This translates into CSVRWTGEETQYF.

This chain connects TRBV6-5 to TRBJ2-1; 11 bases are shared with TRBD1. The CDR3 runs to 15 residues. V lost 4 bases and J lost 3; bases outside the gene matches: 2. Germline CDR1 MNHEY, CDR2 SVGAGI. The CDR3 protein is CASSSGTGGYNEQFF. The CDR3 region has the DNA TGTGCCAGCAGTTCGGGGACAGGGGGCTACAATGAGCAGTTCTTC.

This clone has a single count. V gene TRBV6-5 combines with J gene TRBJ2-7; TRBD1 matches 10 bases. V lost 7 bases to trimming and J lost 7 bases; unmatched junction nucleotides: 7. Germline V gene lookup returns CDR1 MNHEY and CDR2 SVGAGI. This CDR3 spans 13 amino acids. The CDR3 loop is CASKRQGAGEQYV. CDR3 nucleotide sequence: TGTGCCAGCAAAAGACAGGGGGCGGGTGAGCAGTACGTC.

The V gene is TRBV4-3, the J gene TRBJ1-6, with TRBD1 matching over 9 bases. Germline CDR1 LGHNA, CDR2 YSLEER. Germline trimming cut 5 bases from V and 6 bases from J; bases unmatched to any gene: 5. The CDR3 totals 15 residues. This chain's CDR3 is CASSTRTGVNSPLHF. The CDR3 bases are TGCGCCAGCAGCACCCGGACAGGGGTTAATTCACCCCTCCACTTT.

The chain couples TRBV6-2 or TRBV6-3 to TRBJ1-1, with D hard to call. The CDR3 is 13 amino acids. Germline V gene sequence: CDR1 MNHEY, CDR2 SVGEGT. The V and J ends lost 1 base and 4 bases respectively, with 7 bases between them. CDR3 loop: CASSYWESTEAFF. In DNA form, the CDR3 reads TGTGCCAGCAGTTACTGGGAGTCCACTGAAGCTTTCTTT.

The chain joins TRBV9 to TRBJ1-1; the match to TRBD1 covers 8 bases. The CDR3 sequence is 17 residues long. V lost 4 bases to trimming and J lost 0 bases; unmatched junction nucleotides: 11. In germline, CDR1 is SGDLS, CDR2 YYNGEE. The CDR3 bases are TGTGCCAGCAGCCCCCGCCCCACGGACAGGGTGAACACTGAAGCTTTCTTT. Its translation: CASSPRPTDRVNTEAFF.

V and J are TRBV19 and TRBJ1-4; D perhaps matches TRBD1 (6 bases). V lost 1 base to trimming and J lost 8 bases, with 14 bases between them. Looked up from germline, CDR1 is LNHDA and CDR2 is SQIVND (reference sequence). The CDR3 is 15 residues long. This CDR3 reads CASSIVPGQSEKLFF. For the CDR3, the DNA is TGTGCCAGTAGTATAGTTCCGGGACAAAGCGAAAAACTGTTTTTT.

This chain joins TRBV11-2 and TRBJ2-2; D is uncertain. V lost 5 bases and J lost 0, with 13 bases in between. The germline V gene encodes CDR1 SGHAT and CDR2 FQNNGV. This CDR3 has 16 residues. The CDR3 protein is CASSPPLAANTGELFF. In nucleotides, the CDR3 is TGTGCCAGCAGCCCTCCCCTGGCTGCGAACACCGGGGAGCTGTTTTTT.

CDR3 sequence: CASSPTGGSTDTQYF. CDR3 bases: TGTGCCAGCAGCCCCACGGGGGGTTCCACAGATACGCAGTATTTT. The chain uses TRBV3-1 (or the pseudogene TRBV3-2) and TRBJ2-3; 7 bases align to TRBD2. Germline CDR1 is LGHDT and CDR2 is YNNKEL (reference sequence). V was pared by 4 bases and J by 2 bases, with 6 bases of the junction left unmatched. The CDR3 covers 15 residues.

The CDR3 is CASSKGQGPHAGELFF. DNA for the CDR3: TGCGCCAGCAGCAAGGGACAGGGCCCCCACGCCGGGGAGCTGTTTTTT. The chain joins TRBV5-1 to TRBJ2-2; 9 bases are shared with TRBD1. Germline V CDR1 and CDR2: SGHRS, YFSETQ. This CDR3 is built from 16 residues. Losses at the gene ends were 4 bases for V and 6 bases for J; bases not matched to a gene: 10.

The CDR3 DNA is TGCGCCAGCAGCGTGACGGGGGGACTAGCGAGAGTTGGCTACAATGAGCAGTTCTTC. Protein sequence: CASSVTGGLARVGYNEQFF. The V call is TRBV5-1, the J call TRBJ2-1; 10 bases agree with TRBD2. Germline V CDR1 and CDR2: SGHRS, YFSETQ. The trim removed 4 bases at V and 3 bases at J, leaving 16 bases unmatched. This CDR3 has 19 residues.

The rearrangement uses TRBV28 and TRBJ1-2; tentative D call: TRBD1 (5 bases). CDR1 MDHEN and CDR2 SYDVKM come from the germline V gene. V gave up 7 bases and J gave up 0 bases, with 15 bases separating them. The CDR3 is made up of 15 amino acids. In DNA form, the CDR3 reads TGTGCCAGCACCGAACGCGACAGAGCTAACTATGGCTACACCTTC. This sequence encodes CASTERDRANYGYTF.

The chain combines TRBV2 with TRBJ1-5; D is ambiguous. CDR3 length equals 14 residues. V lost 9 bases and J lost 1, with 13 bases in between. CDR1 and CDR2 from the germline V gene are SNHLY and FYNNEI. Written as DNA, the CDR3 is TGTGCCAGTTCTTTGGAGCTGAGCAATCAGCCCCAGCATTTT. It specifies CASSLELSNQPQHF.

The chain is built from TRBV7-2 and TRBJ2-7, with TRBD1 matching 9 bases. V shed 4 bases and J 5 bases; nucleotides not matched to a gene: 3. CDR3 size: 13 residues. The germline V gene has CDR1 SGHTA and CDR2 FQGNSA. This CDR3 is CASSSRDRDEQYV. The DNA for the CDR3 is TGTGCCAGCAGCTCCCGGGACAGGGACGAGCAGTACGTC.